Following are 21 T cell receptor beta chains from one sample sequenced in a study of cytomegalovirus exposure and HLA in healthy donors. Using immunoSEQ multiplex PCR, the repertoire was profiled, and TCRdb retains in-frame clones only, with some absent. Of a few hundred thousand clones detected, 75% to 90% appear once; the ten largest clones hold about 0.8%. The sequenced sample consisted of PBMCs. The receptor set was obtained from a woman younger than 30 in good health and CMV-seronegative.

The gene calls are TRBV10-3 and TRBJ2-5; 8 nucleotides match TRBD1. Trimming at V came to 6 bases and at J to 3 bases, leaving 3 bases not matched to a gene. This CDR3 comprises 13 residues. Germline CDR1 is ENHRY and CDR2 is SYGVKD. The CDR3 region has the DNA TGTGCCATCAGGACACAGGGGGAAGAGACCCAGTACTTC. It specifies CAIRTQGEETQYF.

This chain connects TRBV29-1 to TRBJ2-1; no clear D gene. The germline V gene has CDR1 SQVTM and CDR2 ANQGSEA. V was clipped by 5 bases and J by 0 bases, with 11 bases between them. This CDR3 is 14 amino acids long. The CDR3 region has the DNA TGCAGCGTTTGTGTCGGTAACTCCTACAATGAGCAGTTCTTC. Translating gives CSVCVGNSYNEQFF.

The chain employs TRBV5-6 and TRBJ2-1; 8 bases match TRBD2. V dropped 3 bases and J dropped 12; count of bases not matched to a gene: 11. The CDR3 loop spans 14 amino acids. Germline-derived CDR1 and CDR2 are SGHDT and YYEEEE. CDR3 loop: CASSSPGRGDGQFF. The CDR3 DNA reads TGTGCCAGCAGCTCGCCCGGGAGGGGGGACGGGCAGTTCTTC.

The chain has TRBV6-6 and TRBJ2-1; TRBD1 agrees at 7 bases. The junction had 8 bases not matched to a gene; V was cut back by 4 bases and J by 5 bases. The CDR3 has 15 amino acids. In germline, CDR1 is MNHNY, CDR2 SVGAGI (reference sequence). In nucleotides, the CDR3 is TGTGCCAGCAGTTGGGGACAGTATGAGGACAATGAGCAGTTCTTC. This gives the protein CASSWGQYEDNEQFF.

The chain combines TRBV7-8 with TRBJ1-5; TRBD1 matches 8 bases. This CDR3 region has 16 residues. Germline assignment: CDR1 SGHVS and CDR2 FQNEAQ. The V gene end was trimmed by 5 bases and the J gene end by 1 base; junction bases not matched to a gene: 7. CDR3 nucleotide sequence: TGTGCCAGCAGCCCCTGGACAGGGACCAGCAATCAGCCCCAGCATTTT. It encodes CASSPWTGTSNQPQHF.

This chain uses TRBV5-5 with TRBJ2-7, with 9 bases fitting TRBD2. This CDR3 comprises 14 residues. V was pared by 4 bases and J by 2 bases, with 4 bases of the junction left unmatched. Germline-derived CDR1 and CDR2 are SGHKS and YYEKEE (reference sequence). The CDR3 nucleotides are TGTGCCAGCAGCCTTAGCGGGGGAACCTACGAGCAGTACTTC. Its translation: CASSLSGGTYEQYF.

This clone came up a few times. The chain couples TRBV5-4 to TRBJ2-4; weak D call: TRBD1 (6 bases). CDR1 and CDR2 from the germline V gene are SGHNT and YYREEE (reference sequence). Trimming stripped 0 bases from V and 6 bases from J, with 13 bases between. This CDR3 is 15 amino acids long. The chain's CDR3 is CASSLDSGVGNIQYF. The DNA for the CDR3 is TGTGCCAGCAGCTTGGATTCAGGGGTTGGAAACATTCAGTACTTC.

The chain is built from TRBV28 and TRBJ2-7, with TRBD2 as a possible D gene (6 bases). V was cut by 7 bases and J by 5 bases, with 15 bases left in between. CDR3 length: 13 residues. The germline V gene encodes CDR1 MDHEN and CDR2 SYDVKM. CDR3 amino acids: CASTLRGFNEQYF. The DNA of the CDR3 is TGTGCCAGCACCCTCCGGGGGTTCAACGAGCAGTACTTC.

This clone was seen just once. The J gene is TRBJ2-2, the V gene TRBV30, with 11 bases aligning to TRBD1. Per the germline V gene, CDR1 is GTSNPN and CDR2 is SVGIG (reference sequence). CDR3 length equals 15 residues. The CDR3 region is CARIGTGGNTGELFF. The CDR3 bases are TGTGCGCGGATTGGGACAGGGGGAAACACCGGGGAGCTGTTTTTT.

This chain connects TRBV2 to TRBJ2-7, with 8 bases identical to TRBD1. CDR3 length: 17 amino acids. Germline V gene lookup returns CDR1 SNHLY and CDR2 FYNNEI. V shed 6 bases and J 2 bases; nucleotides not matched to a gene: 15. The CDR3: CASSQSLGTGLAYEQYF. Here the CDR3 DNA reads TGTGCCAGCAGCCAAAGCTTGGGGACAGGATTAGCCTACGAGCAGTACTTC.

The chain recombines TRBV6-5 with TRBJ1-1; a possible D gene is TRBD1 (5 bases). With 0 bases removed from V and 3 bases from J, the gap between germline ends came to 11 bases. The V gene's germline CDR1 is MNHEY and CDR2 SVGAGI. There are 15 residues in the CDR3. As DNA, the CDR3 is TGTGCCAGCAGTTACTCGGGGGGGATGTACACTGAAGCTTTCTTT. Translating it yields CASSYSGGMYTEAFF.

The chain carries TRBV15 and TRBJ2-2; perhaps TRBD2 as D (6 bases). CDR1 LNHNV and CDR2 YYDKDF come from the germline V gene (reference sequence). V lost 4 bases to trimming and J lost 4 bases, with 16 bases between them. The CDR3 consists of 16 residues. The CDR3: CATSTTVHGGTGELFF. The CDR3 region has the DNA TGTGCCACCAGCACGACAGTTCACGGGGGCACCGGGGAGCTGTTTTTT.

CDR3 in DNA: TGTGCCAGCAGCTCGGGACTAGCGGGAGTAGTTGAGCAGTTCTTC. Its protein is CASSSGLAGVVEQFF. V is TRBV7-2 and J is TRBJ2-1, with TRBD2 identical over 14 bases. CDR1 and CDR2 (germline): SGHTA, FQGNSA. Trimming took 4 bases from V and 9 from J; bases not matched to a gene: 5. This CDR3 is built from 15 residues.

Points on this clone: At one boundary the junction diverges from the germline segment, which might be a read error. The chain uses TRBV7-7 and TRBJ2-3; tentatively, D is TRBD2 (5 bases). CDR3 length: 13 amino acids. Germline lookup yields CDR1 SSHAT and CDR2 FNYEAQ (reference sequence). CDR3 nucleotide sequence: TGTGCTAGCAGCTTCCCCGGGGCAGATACGCAGTATTTT. Protein product: CASSFPGADTQYF.

The chain has TRBV7-2 and TRBJ2-7; 9 nucleotides align to TRBD2. The CDR3 has 18 residues. Trimming removed 2 bases from V and 1 base from J; junction bases left unmatched: 12. From germline, CDR1 is SGHTA and CDR2 FQGNSA. Here the CDR3 reads CASSLSASGMVSSYEQYF. In DNA, the CDR3 is TGTGCCAGCAGCTTATCCGCTAGCGGGATGGTCTCGTCCTACGAGCAGTACTTC. Filled out from reference TRBV7-2 and TRBJ2-7, the complete variable domain reads GAGVSQSPSNKVTEKGKDVELRCDPISGHTALYWYRQSLGQGLEFLIYFQGNSAPDKSGLPSDRFSAERTGGSVSTLTIQRTQQEDSAVYLCASSLSASGMVSSYEQYFGPGTRLTVT.

V usage is TRBV11-2 and J usage is TRBJ2-1, with D unclear. Deletions cut 0 bases from V and 7 bases from J, with 4 bases between. CDR1 is SGHAT and CDR2 is FQNNGV in the germline V gene. This CDR3 is built from 12 residues. The CDR3 here is CASSLDMNEQFF. CDR3 DNA sequence: TGTGCCAGCAGCTTAGATATGAATGAGCAGTTCTTC. The whole variable domain, remainder taken from reference TRBV11-2 and TRBJ2-1, is EAGVAQSPRYKIIEKRQSVAFWCNPISGHATLYWYQQILGQGPKLLIQFQNNGVVDDSQLPKDRFSAERLKGVDSTLKIQPAKLEDSAVYLCASSLDMNEQFFGPGTRLTVL.

The CDR3 DNA sequence: TGTGCCAGCAGTGGATCTACCCCCGGGACAGGGTGGACCGGGGAGCTGTTTTTT. Residues: CASSGSTPGTGWTGELFF. This chain connects TRBV2 to TRBJ2-2; 9 bases fit TRBD1. Germline V CDR1 and CDR2: SNHLY, FYNNEI. V shed 4 bases, J shed 5 bases, and the junction held 14 bases outside the gene matches. The CDR3 extends over 18 amino acids.

Only one count was recorded for this clone. V is TRBV2 and J is TRBJ1-4; D remains unclear. V was trimmed by 8 bases and J by 6 bases, leaving 7 bases between them. Germline V gives CDR1 SNHLY, CDR2 FYNNEI. The CDR3 is 11 residues long. CDR3 protein: CASYGDEKLFF. The DNA for the CDR3 is TGTGCCAGCTATGGAGATGAAAAACTGTTTTTT.

This chain links TRBV5-1 with TRBJ1-1, with 8 bases matching TRBD1. The CDR3 sequence is 14 residues long. V gave up 5 bases and J gave up 1 base; unmatched junction bases: 4. Germline V gene data show CDR1 as SGHRS and CDR2 as YFSETQ. CDR3 residues: CASSSGQGNTEAFF. CDR3 bases: TGCGCCAGCAGTTCCGGACAGGGGAACACTGAAGCTTTCTTT.

This clone came up once. This chain uses TRBV27 with TRBJ1-1; TRBD1 matches at 8 bases. With V trimmed by 0 bases and J by 1 base, 1 base remained unmatched. CDR1 and CDR2 (germline): MNHEY, SMNVEV (reference sequence). The CDR3 totals 15 residues. The CDR3 DNA sequence: TGTGCCAGCAGTTTATCGGGACAGGCGAACACTGAAGCTTTCTTT. Amino acids: CASSLSGQANTEAFF.

This chain links TRBV18 with TRBJ1-3, with D maybe TRBD1 (5 bases). V dropped 5 bases and J dropped 0 bases, with 14 bases sitting between them. The CDR3 loop spans 16 amino acids. Germline CDR1 is KGHSH and CDR2 is LQKENI. The CDR3 region is CASSYRRGSSGNTIYF. DNA of the CDR3: TGTGCCAGCTCATATAGGCGGGGGAGCTCTGGAAACACCATATATTTT.